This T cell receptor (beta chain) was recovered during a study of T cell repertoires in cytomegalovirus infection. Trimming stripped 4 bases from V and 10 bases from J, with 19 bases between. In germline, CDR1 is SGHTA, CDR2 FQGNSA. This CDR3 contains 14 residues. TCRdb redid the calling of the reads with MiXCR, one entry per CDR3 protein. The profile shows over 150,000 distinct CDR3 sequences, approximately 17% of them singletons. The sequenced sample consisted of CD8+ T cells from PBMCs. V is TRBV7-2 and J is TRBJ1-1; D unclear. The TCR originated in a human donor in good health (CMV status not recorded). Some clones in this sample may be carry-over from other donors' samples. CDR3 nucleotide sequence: TGTGCCAGCAGCTCAACTCGCACCCCGGGAGGAGCTTTCTTT. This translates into CASSSTRTPGGAFF.